The clone carrying this TCR beta chain was counted a few times. In germline, CDR1 is LGHNA, CDR2 YNFKEQ. Trimming shortened V by 4 bases and J by 0 bases, and 11 bases separated the two germline ends. CDR3 length equals 15 residues. The sample belongs to a study of blood T cells in healthy people across ages. Then a second PCR, running roughly 7 to 11 cycles, was carried out with a sample-barcoded 5' primer and a J-beta primer mix. From the 5' RACE reads, TCRdb called clonotypes with MiXCR, one entry per CDR3 protein. The table shows fewer than 600,000 distinct CDR3 sequences, with about 27% occurring only once. These same records also appear under a second study, on T cells of mothers and their children.

The rearrangement joins TRBV4-2 to TRBJ2-3, with D possibly being TRBD2 (6 bases). This receptor was obtained from a boy between 2 and 10 years old in good health. The sample taken for sequencing was blood. CDR3 DNA sequence: TGTGCCAGCAGCCCCCGGAGGGGTAGCACAGATACGCAGTATTTT. This gives the protein CASSPRRGSTDTQYF.